This T cell receptor beta chain was sequenced during a study of OX40 agonist ivuxolimab in advanced cancers. Study-wide context: Across the patients, intravenous ivuxolimab was delivered every 2 weeks at 0.01 to 10 mg/kg. Patients receiving dose escalation had hepatocellular carcinoma, melanoma, renal cell or head and neck cancer.

Study-wide results and limits: Mean expanded clone counts were higher in CD8+ than CD4+ T cells.

Regarding this clone: What it binds is not known.

Profiling relied on immunoSEQ multiplex PCR, and the TCRdb table lists in-frame clones only, not all of them. The table includes around 35,000 clones, less than 90% detected once. The CDR3 loop spans 15 amino acids. Germline V CDR1 and CDR2: SGHAT, FQDESV (reference sequence). V trimming: 1 base; J trimming: 5 bases; junction bases outside the gene matches: 5. The sample here was CD4+ or CD8+ T cells sorted from blood, taken in a trial of the OX40 agonist ivuxolimab. V usage is TRBV11-1 and J usage is TRBJ1-2, with 9 bases that match TRBD1. This sequence originates from an adult with an advanced solid tumor such as melanoma, head and neck, liver or kidney cancer. The CDR3 nucleotides read TGTGCCAGCAGCTTAGATGGGACAGGGCCTTATGGCTACACCTTC. Translating gives CASSLDGTGPYGYTF.